The 8 T cell receptor beta chains presented below share a single source sample, sequenced in a study of cytomegalovirus exposure and HLA in healthy donors. Primers: 60 Vbeta forward and 13 Jbeta reverse. Data came from immunoSEQ multiplex PCR; TCRdb stores just in-frame clones and leaves some out. The profile covers around 220,000 clones, with about 70% appearing a single time and roughly 1.9% taken by the ten largest. Sequencing used PBMCs. These receptors originate from a woman between 25 and 40 years old in good health and CMV-seronegative.

This sequence joins TRBV7-9 and TRBJ1-1; a possible D gene is TRBD1 (5 bases). The CDR3 runs to 14 residues. Germline CDR1 reads SEHNR; CDR2 reads FQNEAQ (reference sequence). Trimming removed 7 bases from V and 7 bases from J, with 19 bases in between. The CDR3 DNA reads TGTGCCAGCACCCTCGGGGGAAGTTTGGATGAAGCTTTCTTT. It yields the protein CASTLGGSLDEAFF.

The V call is TRBV6-5, the J call TRBJ2-1; TRBD1 agrees at 8 bases. Germline values: CDR1 MNHEY, CDR2 SVGAGI. The CDR3 contains 12 residues. Unmatched junction bases numbered 0, after V lost 5 bases and J lost 6 bases. CDR3 in DNA: TGTGCCAGCAGTCAGGGGGCCAATGAGCAGTTCTTC. Amino acids: CASSQGANEQFF.

Points on this clone: Germline is not matched at one junction end, which may reflect a read error. The chain recombines TRBV5-1 with TRBJ1-1; D might be TRBD1 (6 bases). Looked up from germline, CDR1 is SGHRS and CDR2 is YFSETQ. The CDR3 is made up of 13 amino acids. CDR3 sequence: CASSWGGPTEAFF. The DNA for the CDR3 is TGTGCCAGCAGCTGGGGGGGGCCCACTGAAGCTTTCTTT.

The gene calls are TRBV6-5 and TRBJ2-1; TRBD1 matches at 7 bases. Germline loops: CDR1 MNHEY, CDR2 SVGAGI. This CDR3 contains 14 residues. The V and J ends lost 1 base and 9 bases, in that order; junction bases with no gene match: 6. The CDR3 DNA reads TGTGCCAGCAGTTACTTGACAGGGTTTGGTGAGCAGTTCTTC. It codes for CASSYLTGFGEQFF.

The J gene is TRBJ2-2, the V gene TRBV6-4; D is possibly TRBD2 (6 bases). From germline, CDR1 is MRHNA and CDR2 SNTAGT. The V end lost 3 bases, the J end lost 3 bases, and 8 bases lay between the germline ends. This CDR3 is built from 14 residues. CDR3 region: CASSEEGHTGELFF. The CDR3 DNA reads as TGTGCCAGCAGTGAGGAGGGGCACACCGGGGAGCTGTTTTTT.

The chain joins TRBV2 to TRBJ2-6; D is unclear. CDR3 size: 11 residues. Germline loops: CDR1 SNHLY, CDR2 FYNNEI. Trimming took 3 bases from V and 9 from J, leaving 3 bases between them. This CDR3 is CASSDYNVLTF. CDR3 coding DNA: TGTGCCAGCAGTGATTACAACGTCCTGACTTTC.

The chain joins TRBV5-1 to TRBJ2-5; 10 bases map to TRBD1. Germline loops: CDR1 SGHRS, CDR2 YFSETQ. The V segment lost 3 bases and the J segment 5 bases; nucleotides outside the gene matches: 10. This CDR3 contains 16 residues. The CDR3 region is CASSSSGQGEIETQYF. The CDR3 DNA reads as TGCGCCAGCAGCTCGAGCGGACAGGGGGAGATTGAGACCCAGTACTTC.

This sequence joins TRBV6-5 and TRBJ1-6; 7 bases are shared with TRBD1. CDR3 length: 14 residues. Per the germline V gene, CDR1 is MNHEY and CDR2 is SVGAGI. Losses at the gene ends were 4 bases for V and 7 bases for J; bases not matched to a gene: 4. The CDR3: CASSSETGNSPLHF. In DNA form, the CDR3 reads TGTGCCAGCAGTTCGGAGACAGGGAATTCACCCCTCCACTTT.